This T cell receptor (beta chain) appears in the sequencing data of a study of glioma-infiltrating T cells after dendritic cell vaccination. TCRdb's table, derived via immunoSEQ multiplex PCR, lists solely in-frame clones and lacks some. The sample carries 40,000 to 60,000 clones, around 86% recorded once. V lost 2 bases to trimming and J lost 4 bases, with 11 bases between them. CDR3 size: 14 residues. Germline CDR1 SGHRS, CDR2 YFSETQ. The TCR comes from a human donor with glioblastoma. This sample comprised blood, obtained before dendritic cell vaccination. The chain recombines TRBV5-1 with TRBJ2-3; D might be TRBD2 (7 bases). This CDR3 reads CASSFGGGADTQYF. The CDR3 DNA follows: TGCGCCAGCAGCTTTGGCGGGGGCGCAGATACGCAGTATTTT.